A single sample is the source of the 20 T cell receptor beta chains below, sequenced in a study of a mutant IDH1 vaccine in newly diagnosed glioma (dated by TCRdb to the early 2020s). The sample's time point label, decoded: week 35, safety follow-up. Each vaccine dose was 300 ug of a 20-mer mutant IDH1 peptide in Montanide, given subcutaneously with topical imiquimod. No antigen is known for these receptors. Library preparation used the immunoSEQ multiplex PCR assay. Here the immuneACCESS table is served through TCRdb, limited to in-frame sequences with V and J called. Missing clones are a known gap in these copies; in checked studies unresolved V genes cover under half, and the rest lacks a known reason. This sample holds some 70,000 clones; approximately 81% were observed only once. 10% to 15% of the sample belongs to the ten largest clones. Material: PBMCs, obtained from a glioma patient whose treatment included an IDH1 peptide vaccine. Every receptor here comes from a man younger than 30 with glioma.

The rearrangement links TRBV29-1 to TRBJ2-7; D is perhaps TRBD1 (6 bases). This CDR3 has 16 residues. Germline V gene data show CDR1 as SQVTM and CDR2 as ANQGSEA. V shed 4 bases and J shed 0 bases, with 19 bases lying between them. CDR3 protein: CSVGGQTHSTSYEQYF. The CDR3 bases are TGCAGCGTTGGGGGGCAGACCCACTCGACCTCCTACGAGCAGTACTTC.

The chain combines TRBV6-1 with TRBJ2-7; TRBD2 agrees at 9 bases. Losses at the gene ends were 5 bases for V and 4 bases for J; bases not matched to a gene: 9. Looked up from germline, CDR1 is MNHNS and CDR2 is SASEGT. CDR3 size: 15 residues. CDR3 amino acids: CASSLAAGGPYEQYF. In DNA, the CDR3 is TGTGCCAGCAGTCTCGCGGCGGGAGGGCCTTACGAGCAGTACTTC.

The CDR3 here is CASSLASDGYNEQFF. Here the CDR3 DNA reads TGCGCCAGCAGCTTGGCCTCGGACGGATACAATGAGCAGTTCTTC. The gene calls are TRBV5-1 and TRBJ2-1, with D hard to call. This CDR3 is built from 15 residues. Germline loops: CDR1 SGHRS, CDR2 YFSETQ. Trimming pared 0 bases from V and 4 bases from J, leaving 11 bases between.

The V call is TRBV7-9, the J call TRBJ2-7; D unclear. Trimming cost V 2 bases and J 6 bases, with 5 bases left between them. Germline assignment: CDR1 SEHNR and CDR2 FQNEAQ (reference sequence). The CDR3 has 11 amino acids. The CDR3 bases are TGTGCCAGCAGCTTATTGCTCGAGCAGTACTTC. Protein sequence: CASSLLLEQYF.

The CDR3 sequence is CASSLNKFREKEDTQYF. Written as DNA, the CDR3 is TGCGCCAGCAGCCTTAATAAATTCAGAGAAAAGGAAGATACGCAGTATTTT. The genes are TRBV4-3 and TRBJ2-3; D unresolved. Trimming stripped 4 bases from V and 5 bases from J, with 22 bases between. This CDR3 has 17 amino acids. CDR1 and CDR2 from the germline V gene are LGHNA and YSLEER.

The chain has TRBV7-9 and TRBJ2-5; 10 bases agree with TRBD1. Germline CDR1 is SEHNR and CDR2 is FQNEAQ (reference sequence). This CDR3 has 15 residues. With V trimmed by 3 bases and J by 5 bases, 6 bases remained unmatched. CDR3 in amino acids: CASSFGTGERETQYF. In DNA, the CDR3 is TGTGCCAGCAGCTTCGGGACAGGGGAAAGGGAGACCCAGTACTTC.

J is TRBJ1-2 and V is TRBV4-3; maybe TRBD1 (5 bases). CDR1 LGHNA and CDR2 YSLEER come from the germline V gene. V lost 0 bases and J lost 5, with 13 bases in between. The CDR3 spans 15 residues. CDR3 loop: CASSQDRSGIYGYTF. Here the CDR3 DNA reads TGCGCCAGCAGCCAAGATCGGTCAGGGATATATGGCTACACCTTC.

The CDR3 region has the DNA TGTGCCAGCCACGAATCCGGGAGCTACAATGAGCAGTTCTTC. Amino acids: CASHESGSYNEQFF. The chain joins TRBV27 to TRBJ2-1, with D possibly TRBD2 on 6 matching bases. V was cut by 8 bases and J by 3 bases, with 14 bases left in between. This CDR3 is built from 14 residues. Germline V CDR1 and CDR2: MNHEY, SMNVEV (reference sequence).

The gene calls are TRBV6-1 and TRBJ2-7; 8 bases agree with TRBD1. The CDR3 consists of 14 residues. Germline V lookup: CDR1 MNHNS, CDR2 SASEGT. J was trimmed by 3 bases and V by 4 bases; bases with no gene match: 5. In nucleotides, the CDR3 is TGTGCCAGCAGTGGAAGGGGACAGGACTACGAGCAGTACTTC. Protein: CASSGRGQDYEQYF.

The V and J genes are TRBV5-5 and TRBJ2-7; D call uncertain. Trimming pared 3 bases from V and 7 bases from J, leaving 14 bases between. Germline V gives CDR1 SGHKS, CDR2 YYEKEE (reference sequence). CDR3 length: 13 amino acids. The CDR3 nucleotides are TGTGCCAGCAGCTCCCCCGTTGGACGAGAGCAGTACTTC. This gives the protein CASSSPVGREQYF.

The chain links TRBV5-1 to TRBJ2-3; possible D gene TRBD2, 5 bases. The V end lost 1 base, the J end lost 6 bases, and 9 bases lay between the germline ends. The CDR3 covers 13 residues. Germline values: CDR1 SGHRS, CDR2 YFSETQ. CDR3 in DNA: TGCGCCAGCAGCTTGCGGGATCGGGATACGCAGTATTTT. Amino acids: CASSLRDRDTQYF.

The chain combines TRBV5-8 with TRBJ2-3, with D tentatively TRBD1 (5 bases). CDR3 length equals 15 residues. CDR1 is SGHTS and CDR2 is YDEGEE in the germline V gene. Trimming took off 2 bases at V and 3 bases at J, with 13 bases between the two ends. CDR3 region: CASSFIRVRTDTQYF. The CDR3 DNA sequence: TGTGCCAGCAGCTTTATCAGGGTTCGAACAGATACGCAGTATTTT.

V usage is TRBV9 and J usage is TRBJ1-4, with 9 bases lining up with TRBD1. Unmatched junction bases numbered 10, after V lost 0 bases and J lost 10 bases. The germline V gene has CDR1 SGDLS and CDR2 YYNGEE. The CDR3 length is 16 residues. This chain's CDR3 is CASSVAVGTGIGKLFF. Written as DNA, the CDR3 is TGTGCCAGCAGCGTAGCGGTGGGGACAGGGATTGGAAAACTGTTTTTT.

This chain uses TRBV5-1 with TRBJ2-6, with no clear D. Looked up from germline, CDR1 is SGHRS and CDR2 is YFSETQ. V lost 0 bases and J 1 base, leaving 2 bases between the germline ends. This CDR3 contains 14 residues. The CDR3 sequence: CASSLESGANVLTF. CDR3 coding DNA: TGCGCCAGCAGCTTGGAATCTGGGGCCAACGTCCTGACTTTC.

The chain joins TRBV18 to TRBJ2-7, with 11 bases aligning to TRBD1. With 3 bases clipped from V and 9 bases from J, the junction kept 7 bases outside the gene matches. This CDR3 is built from 14 residues. The V gene's germline CDR1 is KGHSH and CDR2 LQKENI. The CDR3 loop is CASSPGTGGYGQYF. CDR3 DNA sequence: TGTGCCAGCTCACCCGGGACAGGGGGGTATGGGCAGTACTTC.

The chain carries TRBV19 and TRBJ1-5; 8 bases map to TRBD1. V shed 3 bases and J 3 bases; nucleotides not matched to a gene: 13. The CDR3 has 18 residues. The germline gives CDR1 LNHDA, CDR2 SQIVND (reference sequence). CDR3 region: CASSIRWTGREVNQPQHF. CDR3 nucleotide sequence: TGTGCCAGTAGTATTAGGTGGACAGGGCGGGAAGTCAATCAGCCCCAGCATTTT.

V and J are TRBV18 and TRBJ2-7; the match to TRBD1 covers 8 bases. Germline V CDR1 and CDR2: KGHSH, LQKENI. The CDR3 runs 15 residues. After removal of 6 bases from V and 4 bases from J, the junction contained 11 bases not matched to a gene. The CDR3 here is CASSPSPGGGYEQYF. As DNA, the CDR3 is TGTGCCAGCTCGCCCTCCCCAGGGGGCGGGTACGAGCAGTACTTC.

This chain uses TRBV7-9 with TRBJ2-1, with TRBD2 matching over 7 bases. Germline CDR1 and CDR2: SEHNR and FQNEAQ (reference sequence). V lost 1 base to trimming and J lost 9 bases; unmatched junction nucleotides: 6. This CDR3 is 14 amino acids long. In DNA, the CDR3 is TGTGCCAGCAGCTTAGGAGGACTAGTTAGTGAGCAGTTCTTC. The encoded protein is CASSLGGLVSEQFF.

The chain recombines TRBV11-2 with TRBJ2-2; D possibly matches TRBD1 or TRBD2 (5 bases each). Germline CDR1 is SGHAT and CDR2 is FQNNGV. Trimming left V 6 bases short and J 6 bases short, with 11 bases between. The CDR3 is made up of 13 amino acids. CDR3 bases: TGTGCCAGCAGAAGGGGCGGGCCCGGGGAGCTGTTTTTT. This gives the protein CASRRGGPGELFF.

The chain joins TRBV5-1 to TRBJ2-2, with D hard to call. The germline V and J ends were trimmed by 5 bases and 1 base, with 6 bases remaining between them. The germline V gene encodes CDR1 SGHRS and CDR2 YFSETQ. CDR3 length: 13 amino acids. The CDR3 protein is CASSLRNTGELFF. CDR3 DNA: TGCGCCAGCAGTTTACGGAACACCGGGGAGCTGTTTTTT.